This TCR beta chain comes out of a study of response to subunit inactivated influenza vaccine. Germline CDR1 SGHDT, CDR2 YYEEEE. The CDR3 spans 15 residues. Trimming took 2 bases from V and 0 from J; bases not matched to a gene: 5. Each CDR3 protein is one row after TCRdb ran MiXCR on the RT-PCR reads. The table lists around 600,000 distinct CDR3 sequences, approximately 11% of them singletons. This clonotype has a handful of counts. The same data also contributed to another study, on T cells expressing NK-cell markers. Turning to that study: TCR beta cDNA was generated via 5'RACE template switching incorporating UMIs.

Specimen: PBMCs from blood, collected on the day of vaccination. The chain employs TRBV5-6 and TRBJ2-7; TRBD1 agrees at 7 bases. The receptor's source is a man aged 50 to 59 who received an inactivated influenza vaccine. The CDR3 protein is CASSFLTGLSYEQYF. The DNA for the CDR3 is TGTGCCAGCAGCTTCTTGACAGGGCTCTCCTACGAGCAGTACTTC.